The rows below give T cell receptor beta chains drawn from one sample of a study of response to subunit inactivated influenza vaccine. TCRdb re-called the RT-PCR reads through MiXCR, storing one row per CDR3 protein. The repertoire holds roughly 700,000 distinct CDR3 sequences, with 15% to 18% as singletons. The sequencing here drew on PBMCs from blood, taken 11 to 12 days after vaccination. Receptors were obtained from a man in his forties or fifties who received an inactivated influenza vaccine. Both conserved end residues are part of each CDR3. D genes are given only for firm matches. Not every row has a clone size; where given, it reads once, few, many or a size class.

>TRBJ2-1|NA|TRBV19|NA
CASSITGRGNEQFF
TGTGCCAGTAGTATTACAGGGAGGGGCAATGAGCAGTTCTTC
>TRBJ2-1|TRBD1|TRBV12-3/TRBV12-4|few
CASRGRDRAHGEQFF
TGTGCCAGCAGGGGCCGGGACAGGGCCCACGGGGAGCAGTTCTTC
>TRBJ2-2|TRBD1|TRBV6-4|NA
CASKIGQGIGELFF
TGTGCCAGCAAAATCGGACAGGGGATCGGGGAGCTGTTTTTT
>TRBJ2-1|TRBD2|TRBV11-1|NA
CASTTPLSSGSSYNEQFF
TGTGCCAGCACCACGCCTCTTTCTAGCGGAAGCTCCTACAATGAGCAGTTCTTC
>TRBJ1-3|NA|TRBV5-1|few
CASSLEKGGDSGNTIYF
TGCGCCAGCAGCTTGGAGAAGGGAGGGGATTCGGGAAACACCATATATTTT
>TRBJ1-1|NA|TRBV11-2|few
CASSHASPTEAFF
TGTGCCAGCAGCCACGCGAGCCCCACTGAAGCTTTCTTT
>TRBJ2-5|NA|TRBV20-1|many
CSAIDRFETQYF
TGCAGTGCGATAGACAGGTTCGAGACCCAGTACTTC
>TRBJ1-5|NA|TRBV6-2/TRBV6-3|NA
CASSIRDGVQHF
TGTGCCAGCAGTATCCGGGACGGTGTCCAGCATTTT
>TRBJ2-1|NA|TRBV10-3|NA
CAIRGQRTANNEQFF
TGTGCCATCAGGGGCCAAAGGACTGCCAACAATGAGCAGTTCTTC
>TRBJ2-7|NA|TRBV3-1|NA
CASSQAIVHYEQYF
TGTGCCAGCAGCCAAGCAATAGTCCACTACGAGCAGTACTTC
>TRBJ2-1|NA|TRBV12-3/TRBV12-4|many
CASRPGRKNNEQFF
TGTGCCAGCAGACCGGGACGGAAGAACAATGAGCAGTTCTTC
>TRBJ2-7|TRBD2|TRBV20-1|NA
CSASLAGSLAVGEQYF
TGCAGTGCTAGCCTAGCGGGCTCGTTAGCTGTAGGCGAGCAGTACTTC
>TRBJ2-3|TRBD1|TRBV5-1|few
CASSVGQISSTDTQYF
TGCGCCAGCAGCGTGGGACAGATTTCTAGCACAGATACGCAGTATTTT
>TRBJ2-1|NA|TRBV3-1|few
CASSQFGDREFF
TGTGCCAGCAGCCAATTTGGGGATCGGGAATTCTTC
>TRBJ2-7|NA|TRBV5-1|few
CASSSGGREQYF
TGCGCCAGCAGCTCCGGGGGTCGCGAGCAGTACTTC
>TRBJ2-1|NA|TRBV20-1|few
CSATGWSSYNEQFF
TGCAGTGCCACCGGGTGGAGCTCCTACAATGAGCAGTTCTTC
>TRBJ2-3|TRBD2|TRBV3-1|few
CASSQEGGGGSPATDTQYF
TGTGCCAGCAGCCAAGAGGGCGGGGGTGGCTCCCCAGCCACAGATACGCAGTATTTT
>TRBJ2-3|NA|TRBV5-1|NA
CASSTGHLTDTQYF
TGCGCCAGCAGCACCGGACATCTTACAGATACGCAGTATTTT
>TRBJ2-1|TRBD1|TRBV5-1|NA
CASSLVPGGDYNEQFF
TGCGCCAGCAGCTTGGTGCCAGGGGGCGACTACAATGAGCAGTTCTTC
>TRBJ2-3|TRBD2|TRBV4-2|NA
CASSQGGTSGRDTQYF
TGTGCCAGCAGCCAAGGGGGGACTAGCGGGAGGGATACGCAGTATTTT
>TRBJ2-3|TRBD1|TRBV24-1|few
CATSGTGVADTQYF
TGTGCCACATCCGGGACAGGGGTAGCAGATACGCAGTATTTT
>TRBJ2-2|TRBD2|TRBV6-1|few
CASSESAGGSSTGELFF
TGTGCCAGCAGTGAATCGGCGGGAGGGTCGAGCACCGGGGAGCTGTTTTTT
>TRBJ2-1|NA|TRBV7-2|NA
CASSLERQPEFEQFF
TGTGCCAGCAGCTTAGAGCGACAGCCTGAGTTTGAGCAGTTCTTC
>TRBJ1-2|TRBD1|TRBV12-3/TRBV12-4|NA
CASRGTGDYGYTF
TGTGCCAGCAGGGGGACAGGGGACTATGGCTACACCTTC
>TRBJ1-1|NA|TRBV6-5|NA
CASSYSFGAQGTEAFF
TGTGCCAGCAGTTACTCTTTCGGGGCCCAGGGGACTGAAGCTTTCTTT
>TRBJ2-3|NA|TRBV7-8|NA
CASSLDGVATDTQYF
TGTGCCAGCAGCTTAGACGGGGTCGCGACAGATACGCAGTATTTT
>TRBJ2-1|NA|TRBV5-1|few
CASSLATVEQFF
TGCGCCAGCAGCTTGGCCACGGTAGAGCAGTTCTTC
>TRBJ2-1|TRBD2|TRBV24-1|few
CATSDSWGLARDNEQFF
TGTGCCACCAGTGATTCCTGGGGACTAGCCCGTGACAATGAGCAGTTCTTC
>TRBJ2-5|TRBD1|TRBV11-2|NA
CASSLVALIDRAQETQYF
TGTGCCAGCAGCTTAGTTGCTCTCATCGACAGGGCCCAAGAGACCCAGTACTTC
>TRBJ1-1|NA|TRBV12-3/TRBV12-4|few
CASTIGGPSEAFF
TGTGCCAGCACCATAGGAGGGCCCTCTGAAGCTTTCTTT
>TRBJ2-7|NA|TRBV4-1|NA
CASSQETGTLSSYEQYF
TGCGCCAGCAGCCAAGAAACAGGGACACTTAGCTCCTACGAGCAGTACTTC
>TRBJ2-5|NA|TRBV5-6|NA
CASSFIRDTTPPETQYF
TGTGCCAGCAGTTTCATCCGGGACACGACCCCTCCCGAGACCCAGTACTTC
>TRBJ2-7|NA|TRBV10-2|many
CASNDRLSYEQYF
TGCGCCAGCAACGACAGGCTCTCCTACGAGCAGTACTTC
>TRBJ2-3|TRBD1|TRBV3-1|NA
CASSQPTGVGDTQYF
TGTGCCAGCAGCCAACCAACAGGGGTTGGAGATACGCAGTATTTT
>TRBJ2-1|NA|TRBV12-3/TRBV12-4|NA
CATASNSYNEQFF
TGTGCGACAGCCAGTAACTCCTACAATGAGCAGTTCTTC
>TRBJ2-2|NA|TRBV11-2|NA
CASSFSDGVAGELFF
TGTGCCAGCAGTTTTAGTGATGGGGTAGCCGGGGAGCTGTTTTTT
>TRBJ2-7|TRBD2|TRBV18|NA
CASSPLTSGAYEQYF
TGTGCCAGCTCACCACTAACCAGCGGGGCTTACGAGCAGTACTTC
>TRBJ2-1|NA|TRBV20-1|NA
CSACPPTDNEQFF
TGCAGTGCCTGTCCCCCAACCGACAATGAGCAGTTCTTC
>TRBJ2-2|TRBD1|TRBV29-1|NA
CSVGDRGMGELFF
TGCAGCGTTGGAGACAGGGGGATGGGGGAGCTGTTTTTT
>TRBJ2-2|TRBD2|TRBV4-2|NA
CASSAGLASTGELFF
TGTGCCAGCAGCGCGGGACTAGCGAGCACCGGGGAGCTGTTTTTT
>TRBJ1-1|NA|TRBV12-3/TRBV12-4|NA
CASSLTWRGTEAFF
TGTGCCAGCAGTTTAACCTGGAGGGGCACTGAAGCTTTCTTT
>TRBJ2-3|TRBD2|TRBV4-1|many
CASSQPTSSKDTQYF
TGCGCCAGCAGCCAACCGACTAGCTCCAAAGATACGCAGTATTTT
>TRBJ1-4|TRBD1|TRBV27|NA
CASSARTGRASVLFF
TGTGCCAGCAGTGCAAGGACAGGGCGGGCTTCAGTCCTGTTTTTT
>TRBJ2-3|TRBD2|TRBV20-1|few
CSARLRSGRRTDTQYF
TGCAGTGCTAGATTACGTAGCGGGAGAAGGACAGATACGCAGTATTTT
>TRBJ2-1|TRBD2|TRBV29-1|NA
CSVVGGRLSYNEQFF
TGCAGCGTTGTGGGCGGGAGACTCTCCTACAATGAGCAGTTCTTC
>TRBJ2-5|NA|TRBV7-8|NA
CASSPSGGDSTFKTQYF
TGTGCCAGCAGCCCCTCCGGGGGGGACAGCACTTTTAAGACCCAGTACTTC
>TRBJ1-1|NA|TRBV2|few
CASRGGRDTEAFF
TGTGCCAGCAGGGGGGGCAGGGACACTGAAGCTTTCTTT
>TRBJ2-3|NA|TRBV6-5|NA
CASSYSSRSSVDTQYF
TGTGCCAGCAGTTACTCCTCTCGATCGAGTGTGGATACGCAGTATTTT
>TRBJ2-1|NA|TRBV9|few
CASSVATGPNEQFF
TGTGCCAGCAGCGTAGCTACAGGGCCCAATGAGCAGTTCTTC
>TRBJ2-7|NA|TRBV6-1|few
CASKTVGGAETYEQYF
TGTGCCAGCAAAACCGTCGGCGGGGCCGAAACCTACGAGCAGTACTTC
>TRBJ2-3|NA|TRBV28|NA
CASSLVGGNTDTQYF
TGTGCCAGCAGTTTAGTAGGGGGAAACACAGATACGCAGTATTTT
>TRBJ2-1|TRBD2|TRBV7-2|NA
CASSASRGRASLFF
TGTGCCAGCAGCGCCTCTAGAGGGAGGGCCTCTCTGTTCTTC
>TRBJ2-1|NA|TRBV28|NA
CASSPRWGPEFF
TGTGCCAGCAGTCCCCGGTGGGGACCGGAGTTCTTC
>TRBJ2-1|NA|TRBV5-1|many
CASSLVVSNEQFF
TGCGCCAGCAGCTTGGTAGTTTCCAATGAGCAGTTCTTC
>TRBJ2-7|NA|TRBV2|NA
CASSVLETYEQYF
TGTGCCAGCAGTGTGCTGGAGACCTACGAGCAGTACTTC
>TRBJ2-3|NA|TRBV29-1|NA
CSAGAGGYTDTQYF
TGCAGCGCCGGAGCCGGAGGGTACACAGATACGCAGTATTTT
>TRBJ2-2|TRBD1|TRBV10-3|few
CAIMDRGTGELFF
TGTGCCATCATGGACAGGGGCACCGGGGAGCTGTTTTTT